The sequence of this TCR beta chain was determined in a study of vaccination effects on CD4 cells after COVID-19. Study-level findings and limits: Late post-vaccination, clones induced by infection and those induced by vaccine underwent marked clonal contraction.

CDR3 length: 16 amino acids. Trimming removed 1 base from V and 7 bases from J, with 16 bases in between. Per the germline V gene, CDR1 is KGHDR and CDR2 is SFDVKD. A word on this clone: Its specificity is unknown.

Ahead of sequencing, the ViraFEST assay grew antigen-specific CD4+ T cells using viral peptide pools. Upon completion of about 10 days in culture, CD4+ T cells were isolated. Each participant received a vaccine that was either BNT162b2 or mRNA-1273, given as two doses. Previously uninfected by SARS-CoV-2, the vaccine recipients also showed negative nucleocapsid antibodies. Every well got over 1.5 million PBMC, which were grown with 8.5 to 10 IU/ml IL-2 and roughly 10 ug/ml peptides. The table came from immunoSEQ multiplex PCR; TCRdb's copy has only in-frame clones and leaves some out. Of 25,000 to 30,000 clones in the sample, 65% to 80% are singletons; the top ten hold around 9%.

Sequenced material: CD4+ T cells from PBMCs cultured with HCoV-NL63 spike peptides, taken after COVID-19 vaccination. The chain recombines TRBV24-1 with TRBJ2-1; no reliable D call. The sequence derives from a human donor who received a COVID-19 vaccine. The CDR3 sequence: CATSDFAARGRNEQFF. The CDR3 nucleotides are TGTGCCACCAGTGATTTTGCGGCTAGAGGCCGTAATGAGCAGTTCTTC.